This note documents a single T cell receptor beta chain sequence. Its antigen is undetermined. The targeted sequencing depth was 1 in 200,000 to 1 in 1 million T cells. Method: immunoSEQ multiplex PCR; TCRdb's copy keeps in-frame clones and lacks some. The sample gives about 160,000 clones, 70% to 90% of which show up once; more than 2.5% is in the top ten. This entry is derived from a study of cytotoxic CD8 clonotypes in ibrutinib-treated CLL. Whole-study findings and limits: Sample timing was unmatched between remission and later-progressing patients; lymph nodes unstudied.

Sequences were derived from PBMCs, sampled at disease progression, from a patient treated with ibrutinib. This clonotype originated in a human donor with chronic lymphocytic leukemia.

The CDR3 DNA follows: TGCAGCGTTTCTTCCTCAACTCTGGGTCGGGGATCCTTTACCGGGGGCGAGCAGTACTTC. Encoded protein: CSVSSSTLGRGSFTGGEQYF. V gene TRBV29-1 combines with J gene TRBJ2-7; D is possibly TRBD2 (6 bases). The CDR3 extends over 20 amino acids. The germline V gene encodes CDR1 SQVTM and CDR2 ANQGSEA. Trimming cost V 5 bases and J 6 bases, with 38 bases left between them.